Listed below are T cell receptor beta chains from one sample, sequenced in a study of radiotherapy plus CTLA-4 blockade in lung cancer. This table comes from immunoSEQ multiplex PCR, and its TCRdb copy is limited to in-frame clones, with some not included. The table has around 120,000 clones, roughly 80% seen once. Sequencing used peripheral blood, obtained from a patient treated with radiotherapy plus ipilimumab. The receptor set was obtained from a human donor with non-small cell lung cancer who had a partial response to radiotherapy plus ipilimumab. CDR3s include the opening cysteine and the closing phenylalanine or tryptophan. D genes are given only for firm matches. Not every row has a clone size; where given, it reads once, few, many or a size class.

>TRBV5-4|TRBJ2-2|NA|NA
TGTGCCAGCAGTCTAACCGTGAACACCGGGGAGCTGTTTTTT
CASSLTVNTGELFF
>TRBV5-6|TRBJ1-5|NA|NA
TGTGCCAGCAGCCCGAGGACAGAGAGGCTAAATCAGCCCCAGCATTTT
CASSPRTERLNQPQHF
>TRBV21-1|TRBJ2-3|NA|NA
TGTGCCAGCAGCTCGCCGCGGGGGGAGGGCACAGATACGCAGTATTTT
CASSSPRGEGTDTQYF
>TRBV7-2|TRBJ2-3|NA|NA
TGTGCCAGCAGTACTGGAGATACGCAGTATTTT
CASSTGDTQYF
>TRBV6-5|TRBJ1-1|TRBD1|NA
TGTGCCAGCAGTACGACAGGGAGTGAAGCTTTCTTT
CASSTTGSEAFF
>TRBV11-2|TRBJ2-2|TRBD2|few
TGTGCCAGCAGGACTAGCGGGAGTAATGGGGAGCTGTTTTTT
CASRTSGSNGELFF
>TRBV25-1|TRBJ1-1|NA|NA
TGTGCCAGCATTGGGAGCCGCACTGAAGCTTTCTTT
CASIGSRTEAFF
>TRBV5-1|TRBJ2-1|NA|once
TGCGCCAGCAGCCTCCTTGTAGTAGTAGCGACAGAGTTTAGCACAGGGTACAATGAGCAGTTCTTC
CASSLLVVVATEFSTGYNEQFF
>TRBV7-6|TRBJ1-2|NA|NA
TGTGCCAGCAGCTTAGGACTCGAGGGTGGCTACACCTTC
CASSLGLEGGYTF
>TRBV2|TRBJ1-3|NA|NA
TGTGCCAGCAGTCTGGAGATGAGCTCTGGAAACACCATATATTTT
CASSLEMSSGNTIYF
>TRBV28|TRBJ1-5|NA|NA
TGTGCCAGCAGTTTAGTCACCTTGGAGGCCCAGCATTTT
CASSLVTLEAQHF
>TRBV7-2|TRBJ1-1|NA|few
TGTGCCAGCAGCCTGGGGGGGTCGAGCACTGAAGCTTTCTTT
CASSLGGSSTEAFF
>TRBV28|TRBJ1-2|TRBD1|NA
TGTGCCAGCAGTCTAATATCGACAGGGGGGCGAGTCTATGGCTACACCTTC
CASSLISTGGRVYGYTF
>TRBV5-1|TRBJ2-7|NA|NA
TGCGCCAGCAGCTTGGGACAGGTGGGCTACGAGCAGTACTTC
CASSLGQVGYEQYF
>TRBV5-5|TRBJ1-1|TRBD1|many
TGTGCCAGCAGCTTGTCCATCGGACAGGGGGTAGGTGAAGCTTTCTTT
CASSLSIGQGVGEAFF
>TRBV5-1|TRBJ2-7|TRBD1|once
TGCGCCAGCAGCACGGGACAGGGTACCTACGAGCAGTACTTC
CASSTGQGTYEQYF
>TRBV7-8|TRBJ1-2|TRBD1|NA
TGTGCCAGCAGCTTAGCGGACAGGGACTATGGCTACACCTTC
CASSLADRDYGYTF
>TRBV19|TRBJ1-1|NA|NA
TGTGCCAGTAGTACTCGACAGCCGAACACTGAAGCTTTCTTT
CASSTRQPNTEAFF
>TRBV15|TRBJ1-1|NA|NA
TGTGCCACCAGCAGAGAGGGGGGAATGAGTCGCGACACTGAAGCTTTCTTT
CATSREGGMSRDTEAFF
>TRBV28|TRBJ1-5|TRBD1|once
TGTGCCAGCAGTCGCCGGGGACAGATGGGAGCTCAGCCCCAGCATTTT
CASSRRGQMGAQPQHF
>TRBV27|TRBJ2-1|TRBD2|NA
TGTGCCAGCAGTAAACTAGCGGGAGACAACAATGAGCAGTTCTTC
CASSKLAGDNNEQFF
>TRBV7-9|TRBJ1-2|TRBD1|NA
TGTGCCAGCAGCTATGGGGGACAGGGGAACGGTGGCTACACCTTC
CASSYGGQGNGGYTF
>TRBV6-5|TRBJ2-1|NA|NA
TGTGCCAGCAGCACGGGACTTCACTCCTACAATGAGCAGTTCTTC
CASSTGLHSYNEQFF
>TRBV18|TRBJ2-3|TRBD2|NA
TGTGCCAGCTCACCACCGGGACTAGGTAGCACAGATACGCAGTATTTT
CASSPPGLGSTDTQYF
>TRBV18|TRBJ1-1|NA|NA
TGTGCCAGCTCACCAAAGACAGGTTGGAACACTGAAGCTTTCTTT
CASSPKTGWNTEAFF
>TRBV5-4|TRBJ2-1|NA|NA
TGTGCCAGCAGCTCCGGACAGAACAATGAGCAGTTCTTC
CASSSGQNNEQFF
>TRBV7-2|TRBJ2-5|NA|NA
TGTGCCAGCAGCTTAGGGGGGCTAGCAGAGACCCAGTACTTC
CASSLGGLAETQYF
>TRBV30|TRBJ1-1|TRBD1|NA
TGTGCCTGGAGTGTAAACAGGGGGACTGAAGCTTTCTTT
CAWSVNRGTEAFF
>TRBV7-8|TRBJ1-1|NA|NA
TGTGCCAGCAGCACTCAACAGGGAGTCGGCACTGAAGCTTTCTTT
CASSTQQGVGTEAFF